The clone carrying this T cell receptor (beta chain) was detected a few times. Clones were read by immunoSEQ multiplex PCR, and TCRdb kept only the in-frame ones, dropping some. The table has approximately 130,000 clones, roughly 79% seen once. This CDR3 comprises 14 residues. Germline values: CDR1 WNHNN, CDR2 SYGVQD (reference sequence). Trimming cost V 6 bases and J 2 bases, with 10 bases left between them. The record originates from a study of blood T cell repertoires in COVID-19. This receptor was taken from a human donor in a cohort sampled during active COVID-19. This chain connects TRBV10-1 to TRBJ2-2; tentative D call: TRBD2 (7 bases). Sequencing was performed on peripheral blood. The CDR3 region is CASRQGLNTGELFF. CDR3 nucleotide sequence: TGCGCCAGCAGACAGGGACTAAACACCGGGGAGCTGTTTTTT.